This entry lists 16 T cell receptor beta chains sequenced from one sample in a study of glioma-infiltrating T cells. Using RNA template, CDR3s of TCR alpha and beta were amplified with iRepertoire arm-PCR. Each CDR3 protein is one row after TCRdb ran MiXCR on the multiplex PCR reads. The table shows roughly 100,000 distinct CDR3 sequences, with about 28% occurring only once. The sample comprised glioma tissue, nonneoplastic brain tissue, or PBMCs (not recorded which). Receptors originate from a human donor with low-grade glioma or glioblastoma, undergoing nonglioma brain surgery, or in good health (not recorded which).

This clonotype is labeled as medium-sized. This rearrangement joins TRBV7-9 to TRBJ1-1, with D possibly matching TRBD1 (6 bases). The germline gives CDR1 SEHNR, CDR2 FQNEAQ (reference sequence). This CDR3 contains 14 residues. Trimming left V 6 bases short and J 1 base short, with 12 bases between. The CDR3 region is CASSWGAANTEAFF. As DNA, the CDR3 is TGTGCCAGCAGTTGGGGGGCAGCGAACACTGAAGCTTTCTTT.

This clonotype has a count of ten or more. The chain joins TRBV20-1 to TRBJ2-5; unclear D gene. The CDR3 is 15 residues long. Trimming removed 0 bases from V and 2 bases from J, with 13 bases in between. The germline V gene has CDR1 DFQATT and CDR2 SNEGSKA (reference sequence). CDR3 nucleotide sequence: TGCAGTGCTAGAGATTTACGAGGAAAACAAGAGACCCAGTACTTC. Translating it yields CSARDLRGKQETQYF.

The V call is TRBV5-5, the J call TRBJ2-1, with D tentatively TRBD2 (5 bases). CDR3 length: 13 residues. Trimming took off 3 bases at V and 14 bases at J, with 18 bases between the two ends. Germline values: CDR1 SGHKS, CDR2 YYEKEE (reference sequence). The CDR3 DNA is TGTGCCAGCAGCTGGAACTCGCCCCCGGAGGAGTTCTTC. Translated, it gives CASSWNSPPEEFF. Based on the CDR3 plus reference TRBV5-5 and TRBJ2-1, the full variable domain is DAGVTQSPTHLIKTRGQQVTLRCSPISGHKSVSWYQQVLGQGPQFIFQYYEKEERGRGNFPDRFSARQFPNYSSELNVNALLLGDSALYLCASSWNSPPEEFFGPGTRLTVL.

This rearrangement joins TRBV7-9 to TRBJ1-3, with a possible D match to TRBD1 (5 bases). The CDR3 covers 15 residues. V shed 5 bases and J shed 2 bases, with 13 bases lying between them. CDR1 is SEHNR and CDR2 is FQNEAQ in the germline V gene (reference sequence). CDR3 sequence: CASSPNQGTGNTIYF. The CDR3 nucleotides read TGTGCCAGCAGCCCCAACCAGGGTACTGGAAACACCATATATTTT.

V is TRBV29-1 and J is TRBJ2-7; 7 bases map to TRBD1. J gave up 2 bases and V 8 bases, and 9 bases lay outside the gene matches. Looked up from germline, CDR1 is SQVTM and CDR2 is ANQGSEA. The CDR3 length is 13 residues. This CDR3 reads CSIVVGQTYEQYF. The CDR3 bases are TGCAGCATTGTGGTGGGACAGACCTACGAGCAGTACTTC.

On this clonotype: A much larger clone is a single base away; this may be a read error. The CDR3 DNA reads as TGCAGTGCCATAAAAGGAGGTACCCTGAACACTGAAGCTTTCTTT. Protein product: CSAIKGGTLNTEAFF. The rearrangement links TRBV20-1 to TRBJ1-1; no clear D gene. Germline V lookup: CDR1 DFQATT, CDR2 SNEGSKA (reference sequence). V lost 6 bases and J lost 0, with 17 bases in between. The CDR3 contains 15 residues.

This clonotype was picked up many times. The chain joins TRBV6-1 to TRBJ1-2, with D possibly TRBD1 on 6 matching bases. The ends were cut back, 6 bases at V and 4 bases at J, with 12 bases in the middle. Looked up from germline, CDR1 is MNHNS and CDR2 is SASEGT. The CDR3 sequence is 13 residues long. In DNA form, the CDR3 reads TGTGCCAGCAGAGACCAGGGGTCCTATGGCTACACCTTC. Protein product: CASRDQGSYGYTF.

The J gene is TRBJ2-5, the V gene TRBV3-1; D remains unclear. V dropped 1 base and J dropped 0 bases, with 6 bases sitting between them. This CDR3 is built from 14 residues. CDR1 is LGHDT, CDR2 YNNKEL, per germline (reference sequence). CDR3 in DNA: TGTGCCAGCAGCCAAGTGGGCTACCAAGAGACCCAGTACTTC. Residues: CASSQVGYQETQYF.

This clonotype came up many times. This sequence joins TRBV6-1 and TRBJ1-1, with 12 bases matching TRBD1. CDR1 is MNHNS and CDR2 is SASEGT in the germline V gene. The CDR3 loop spans 16 amino acids. V shed 6 bases and J 4 bases; nucleotides not matched to a gene: 9. DNA of the CDR3: TGTGCCAGCAGACGAACGGGACAGGGGGCATTCACTGAAGCTTTCTTT. Residues: CASRRTGQGAFTEAFF.

This clonotype occurred many times. The chain recombines TRBV6-1 with TRBJ1-5; D uncertain. Germline V CDR1 and CDR2: MNHNS, SASEGT. The V and J ends lost 1 base and 5 bases respectively, with 9 bases between them. The CDR3 is made up of 14 amino acids. CDR3 in amino acids: CASSEVARDQPQHF. CDR3 bases: TGTGCCAGCAGTGAAGTAGCTAGAGATCAGCCCCAGCATTTT.

The gene calls are TRBV28 and TRBJ2-1; D is undetermined. The CDR3 has 14 residues. V was cut by 5 bases and J by 4 bases, with 12 bases left in between. Per the germline V gene, CDR1 is MDHEN and CDR2 is SYDVKM. CDR3 DNA: TGTGCCAGCAGTCCCGCTGTTGAGTACAATGAGCAGTTCTTC. Its translation is CASSPAVEYNEQFF.

This clonotype was observed a handful of times. This rearrangement joins TRBV7-8 to TRBJ2-1, with D perhaps TRBD2 (5 bases). The CDR3 consists of 15 residues. The V end lost 2 bases, the J end lost 3 bases, and 11 bases lay between the germline ends. Germline assignment: CDR1 SGHVS and CDR2 FQNEAQ. For the CDR3, the DNA is TGTGCCAGCAGCTTATTCACGGGGATCTACAATGAGCAGTTCTTC. It translates to CASSLFTGIYNEQFF.

As regards this clonotype: This may be a read error: a much more frequent sequence differs by one nucleotide. The gene calls are TRBV10-3 and TRBJ2-3; no clear D gene. Per the germline V gene, CDR1 is ENHRY and CDR2 is SYGVKD. This CDR3 region has 13 residues. V dropped 5 bases and J dropped 0 bases, with 6 bases sitting between them. The CDR3 bases are TGTGCCATCAGTACCCCCAGCACAGATACGCAGTATTTT. This gives the protein CAISTPSTDTQYF.

V is TRBV4-3 and J is TRBJ1-2; 10 bases align to TRBD1. CDR1 is LGHNA and CDR2 is YSLEER in the germline V gene. V shed 2 bases and J 11 bases; nucleotides not matched to a gene: 5. This CDR3 is 13 amino acids long. Here the CDR3 reads CASSQHPGQGYTF. CDR3 in DNA: TGCGCCAGCAGCCAACACCCGGGACAGGGGTACACCTTC.

This clonotype was detected only once. V usage is TRBV6-5 and J usage is TRBJ2-3; 11 positions match TRBD2. The V gene end was trimmed by 6 bases and the J gene end by 5 bases; junction bases not matched to a gene: 10. Germline CDR1 and CDR2: MNHEY and SVGAGI. This CDR3 spans 16 amino acids. The CDR3, as DNA: TGTGCCAGCAGAGCTCATAGCGGGGGGGCTGAAGATACGCAGTATTTT. This gives the protein CASRAHSGGAEDTQYF.

On this clonotype: A read error is possible here, since a much larger clone lies one base away. The gene calls are TRBV6-6 and TRBJ2-7; unclear D gene. CDR1 and CDR2 (germline): MNHNY, SVGAGI (reference sequence). This CDR3 has 14 amino acids. Trimming took off 0 bases at V and 3 bases at J, with 9 bases between the two ends. CDR3 sequence (DNA): TGTGCCAGCAGTTACTCAACAGCCATCTACGAGCAGTACTTC. It encodes CASSYSTAIYEQYF.